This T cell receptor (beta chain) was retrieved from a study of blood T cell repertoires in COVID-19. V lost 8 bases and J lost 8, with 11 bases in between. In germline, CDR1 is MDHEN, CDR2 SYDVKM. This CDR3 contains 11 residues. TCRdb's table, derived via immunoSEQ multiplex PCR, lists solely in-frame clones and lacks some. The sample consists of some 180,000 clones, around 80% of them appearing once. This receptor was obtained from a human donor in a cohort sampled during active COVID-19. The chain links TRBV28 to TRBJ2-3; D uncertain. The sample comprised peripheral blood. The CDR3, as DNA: TGTGCCAGCGTCCTTAGGAGTACGCAGTATTTT. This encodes CASVLRSTQYF.